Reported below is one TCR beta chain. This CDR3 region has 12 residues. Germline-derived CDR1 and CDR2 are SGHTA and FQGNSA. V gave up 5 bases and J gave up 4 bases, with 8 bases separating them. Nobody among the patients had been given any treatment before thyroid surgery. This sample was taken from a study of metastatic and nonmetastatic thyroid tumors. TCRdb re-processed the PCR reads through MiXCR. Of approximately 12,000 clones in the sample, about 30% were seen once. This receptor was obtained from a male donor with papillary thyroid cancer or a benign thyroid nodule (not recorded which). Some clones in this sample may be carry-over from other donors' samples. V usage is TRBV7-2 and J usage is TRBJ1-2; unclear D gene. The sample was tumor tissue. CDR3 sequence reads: CASSQAGYGYTF. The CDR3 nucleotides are TGTGCCAGCAGCCAGGCAGGCTATGGCTACACCTTC.